The clone carrying this T cell receptor (beta chain) was picked up a small number of times. The antigen is undetermined. The V and J ends lost 4 bases and 1 base respectively, with 10 bases between them. The CDR3 runs to 13 residues. Germline V gene sequence: CDR1 SQVTM, CDR2 ANQGSEA. As the method for making TCR beta libraries, quantitative 5'-RACE with molecular barcodes was used. One entry per CDR3 protein, called by TCRdb with MiXCR from the 5' RACE reads. The data contain about 250,000 distinct CDR3 sequences, roughly 32% of them singletons. This sample is part of a study of CD8 T cells in ankylosing spondylitis. Study conclusions and caveats: Among TCR beta sequences, a motif of 7 to 9 highly homologous variants appeared characteristic of ankylosing spondylitis blood.

Sequences were obtained from blood, either unsorted or a sorted T cell fraction (not recorded which). The chain employs TRBV29-1 and TRBJ1-1; TRBD1 is a possible D gene (6 bases). The TCR comes from a male donor with ankylosing spondylitis or in good health (not recorded which). CDR3 region: CSVGGQRNTEAFF. The CDR3 region has the DNA TGCAGCGTTGGAGGACAGAGGAACACTGAAGCTTTCTTT.